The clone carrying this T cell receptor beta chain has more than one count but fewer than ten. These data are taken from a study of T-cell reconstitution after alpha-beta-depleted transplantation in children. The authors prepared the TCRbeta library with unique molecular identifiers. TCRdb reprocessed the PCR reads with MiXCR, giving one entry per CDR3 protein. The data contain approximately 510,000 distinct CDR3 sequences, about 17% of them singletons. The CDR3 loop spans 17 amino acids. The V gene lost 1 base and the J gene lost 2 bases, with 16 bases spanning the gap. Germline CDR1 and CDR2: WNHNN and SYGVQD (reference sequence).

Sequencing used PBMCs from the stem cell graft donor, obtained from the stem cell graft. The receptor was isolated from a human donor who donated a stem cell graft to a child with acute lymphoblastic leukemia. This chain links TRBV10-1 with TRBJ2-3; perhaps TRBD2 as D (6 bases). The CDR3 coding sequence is TGCGCCAGCAGTGAGTTCTCCTTCGGAGGGCACACAGATACGCAGTATTTT. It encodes CASSEFSFGGHTDTQYF.